The T cell receptor (beta chain) described here comes from a study of T cells in localized non-small cell lung cancer. V shed 3 bases and J 3 bases; nucleotides not matched to a gene: 4. The CDR3 totals 15 residues. Germline values: CDR1 LNHDA, CDR2 SQIVND (reference sequence). Only in-frame clones appear in the TCRdb table, and some are missing; sequencing was by immunoSEQ multiplex PCR. Among over 2,000 clones listed, approximately 30% were seen once. Sequenced here: normal lung tissue next to the tumor, sampled before any cancer treatment. This clonotype was sampled from a man between 40 and 70 years old with stage I lung adenocarcinoma. The V and J genes are TRBV19 and TRBJ2-2, with 7 bases aligning to TRBD1. The CDR3: CASSIGDSHTGELFF. DNA of the CDR3: TGTGCCAGTAGTATCGGGGACAGCCACACCGGGGAGCTGTTTTTT.